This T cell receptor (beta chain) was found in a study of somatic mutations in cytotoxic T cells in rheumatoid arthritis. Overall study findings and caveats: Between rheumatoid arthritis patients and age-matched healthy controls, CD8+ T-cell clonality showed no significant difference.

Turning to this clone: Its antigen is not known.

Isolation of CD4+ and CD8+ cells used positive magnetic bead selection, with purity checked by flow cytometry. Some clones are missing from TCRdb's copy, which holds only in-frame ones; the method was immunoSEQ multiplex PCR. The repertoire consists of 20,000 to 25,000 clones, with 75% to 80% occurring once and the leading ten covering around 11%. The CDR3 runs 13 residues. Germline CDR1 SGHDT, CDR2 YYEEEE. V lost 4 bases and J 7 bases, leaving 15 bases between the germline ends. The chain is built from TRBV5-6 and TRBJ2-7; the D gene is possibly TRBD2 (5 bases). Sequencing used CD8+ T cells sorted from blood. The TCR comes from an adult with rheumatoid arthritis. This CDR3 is CASSPGNLGEQYF. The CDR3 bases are TGTGCCAGCAGCCCCGGGAACCTGGGGGAGCAGTACTTC.